The clone carrying this TCR beta chain was found many times. From the RT-PCR reads, TCRdb called clonotypes with MiXCR, one entry per CDR3 protein. This table has about 960,000 distinct CDR3 sequences, roughly 17% appearing once. The sample comes from a study of patients and donors after allogeneic stem cell transplantation. The CDR3 has 16 residues. Germline-derived CDR1 and CDR2 are MNHEY and SVGAGI. V was trimmed by 0 bases and J by 4 bases, leaving 15 bases between them. The sample comprised blood, either unsorted or a sorted T cell fraction (not recorded which). This sequence originates from a human donor who was either an allogeneic HSCT recipient or a stem cell or donor lymphocyte infusion donor (not recorded which). It is not recorded whose cells these are; they may come from a transplant donor. V and J are TRBV6-5 and TRBJ2-5, with D perhaps being TRBD1 or TRBD2 (5 bases each). DNA for the CDR3: TGTGCCAGCAGTTACTCGTGGGGACCCCGTCCAGAGACCCAGTACTTC. It encodes CASSYSWGPRPETQYF.